The T cell receptor (beta chain) under discussion was sequenced for a study of blood T cell repertoires in COVID-19. Study context: Acute and convalescent COVID-19 samples came from the United States, Italy and Spain. Sample material is recorded as cDNA or gDNA derived from T cells, B-cell-depleted T cells, or PBMCs.

This CDR3 has 15 amino acids. V shed 1 base and J shed 5 bases, with 10 bases lying between them. CDR1 is SGHRS, CDR2 YFSETQ, per germline. Original analysis: Reference gene primers were amplified, and this amplification served to estimate nucleated cell counts. Profiling relied on immunoSEQ multiplex PCR, and the TCRdb table lists in-frame clones only, not all of them. V, J and clone size are taken as reported in that table, and D and trimming were inferred from the DNA itself. The sample holds 35,000 to 45,000 clones, roughly 88% seen once. This rearrangement joins TRBV5-1 to TRBJ1-6; tentative D call: TRBD1 (6 bases). This receptor was taken from a woman aged 80 or over with acute or convalescent COVID-19. Input material: peripheral blood. The CDR3 sequence is CASSLNAGDNSPLHF. The CDR3 DNA is TGCGCCAGCAGCTTGAATGCAGGGGATAATTCACCCCTCCACTTT. Variable domain in full (rest from reference TRBV5-1 and TRBJ1-6): KAGVTQTPRYLIKTRGQQVTLSCSPISGHRSVSWYQQTPGQGLQFLFEYFSETQRNKGNFPGRFSGRQFSNSRSEMNVSTLELGDSALYLCASSLNAGDNSPLHFGNGTRLTVT.